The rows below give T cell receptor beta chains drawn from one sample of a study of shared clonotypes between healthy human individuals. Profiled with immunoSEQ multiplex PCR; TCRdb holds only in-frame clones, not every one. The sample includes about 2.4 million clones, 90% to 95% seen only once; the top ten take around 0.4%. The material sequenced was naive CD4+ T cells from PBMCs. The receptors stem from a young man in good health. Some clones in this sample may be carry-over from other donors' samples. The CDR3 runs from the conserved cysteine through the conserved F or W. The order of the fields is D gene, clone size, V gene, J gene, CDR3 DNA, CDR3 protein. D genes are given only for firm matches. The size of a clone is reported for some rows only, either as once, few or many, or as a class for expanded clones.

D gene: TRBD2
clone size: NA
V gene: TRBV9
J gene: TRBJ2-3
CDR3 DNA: TGTGCCAGCAGCTCTACTAGCGGTAGAACAGATACGCAGTATTTT
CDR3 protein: CASSSTSGRTDTQYF

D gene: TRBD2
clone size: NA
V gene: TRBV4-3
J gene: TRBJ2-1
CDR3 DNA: TGCGCCAGCAGCTTCATCAAGGGTGGGACTAGCGGGCCTTGGGGTGATGAGCAGTTCTTC
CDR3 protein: CASSFIKGGTSGPWGDEQFF

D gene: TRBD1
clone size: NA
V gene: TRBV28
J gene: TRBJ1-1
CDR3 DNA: TGTGCCAGCAAGACAGGGATGAACACTGAAGCTTTCTTT
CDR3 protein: CASKTGMNTEAFF

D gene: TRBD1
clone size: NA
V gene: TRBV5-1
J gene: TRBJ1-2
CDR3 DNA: TGCGCCAGCAGTCCTGGACAGGGACATGGCTACACCTTC
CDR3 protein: CASSPGQGHGYTF

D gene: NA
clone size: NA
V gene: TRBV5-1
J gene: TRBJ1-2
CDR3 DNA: TGCGCCAGCAGCTTGGCTCAAGTTAACTATGGCTACACCTTC
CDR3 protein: CASSLAQVNYGYTF

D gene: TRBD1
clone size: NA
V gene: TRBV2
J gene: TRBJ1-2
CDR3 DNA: TGTGCCAGCAGTGCTTGGACAGGGGGTCGCTCCTATGGCTACACCTTC
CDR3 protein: CASSAWTGGRSYGYTF

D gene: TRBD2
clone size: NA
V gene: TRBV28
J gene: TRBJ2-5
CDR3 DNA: TGTGCCAGCAGTCTTGCTAGCGGGGGACAAGAGACCCAGTACTTC
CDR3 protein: CASSLASGGQETQYF

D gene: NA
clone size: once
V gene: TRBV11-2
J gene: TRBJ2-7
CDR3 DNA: TGTGCCAGCAGGGATACAGGGCTCGAGCAGTACTTC
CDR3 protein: CASRDTGLEQYF

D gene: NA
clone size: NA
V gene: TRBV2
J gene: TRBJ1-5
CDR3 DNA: TGTGCCAGCAGTGTAGAGGTTAGAGAAACCCAGCATTTT
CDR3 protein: CASSVEVRETQHF

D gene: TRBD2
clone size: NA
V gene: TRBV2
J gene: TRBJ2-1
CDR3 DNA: TGTGCCAGCAGCTCTACTAGCGGGAGACTCAATGAGCAGTTCTTC
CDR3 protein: CASSSTSGRLNEQFF

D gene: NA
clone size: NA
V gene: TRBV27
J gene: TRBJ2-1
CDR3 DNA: TGTGCCAGCAGTTTGTTTGGTTTTTACACCGAGGTAAATGAGCAGTTCTTC
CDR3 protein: CASSLFGFYTEVNEQFF

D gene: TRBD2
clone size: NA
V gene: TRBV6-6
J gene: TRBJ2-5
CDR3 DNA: TGTGCCAGCAGCCGGGAGGAAGAGACCCAGTACTTC
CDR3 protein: CASSREEETQYF

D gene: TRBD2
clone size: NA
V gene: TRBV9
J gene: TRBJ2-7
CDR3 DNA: TGTGCCAGCAGCGTAACAGCGGGAAGGGTGGACGAGCAGTACTTC
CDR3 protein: CASSVTAGRVDEQYF

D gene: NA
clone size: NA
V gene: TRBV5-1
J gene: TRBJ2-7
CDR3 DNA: TGCGCCAGCAGCTCGGAGACTGGCTCGGAGCAGTACTTC
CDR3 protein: CASSSETGSEQYF

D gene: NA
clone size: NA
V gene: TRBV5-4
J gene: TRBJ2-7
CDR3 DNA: TGTGCCAGCAGCACGGGGACCCAACCATACCAGTACTTC
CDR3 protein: CASSTGTQPYQYF

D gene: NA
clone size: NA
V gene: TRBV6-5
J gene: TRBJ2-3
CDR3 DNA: TGTGCCAGCAGTTACCTCGCAGCCGTTGATACGCAGTATTTT
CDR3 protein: CASSYLAAVDTQYF

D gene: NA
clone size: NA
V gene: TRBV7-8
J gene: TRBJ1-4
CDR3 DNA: TGTGCCAGCAGCGTACCAGGGTCCGGAGGAAAACTGTTTTTT
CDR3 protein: CASSVPGSGGKLFF

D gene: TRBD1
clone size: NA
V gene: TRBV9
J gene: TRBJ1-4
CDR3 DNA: TGTGCCAGCAGCGGAAGCCGACAGGGGGTGACTAATGAAAAACTGTTTTTT
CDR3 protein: CASSGSRQGVTNEKLFF

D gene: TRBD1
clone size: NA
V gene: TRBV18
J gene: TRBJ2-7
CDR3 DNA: TGTGCCAGCTCACCGGGACAGGGGCAGTACGAGCAGTACTTC
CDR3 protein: CASSPGQGQYEQYF

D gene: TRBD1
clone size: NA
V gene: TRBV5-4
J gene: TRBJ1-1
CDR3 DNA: TGTGCCAGCAGCTTGGCTAGGACAGGGAAGACTGAAGCTTTCTTT
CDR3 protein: CASSLARTGKTEAFF

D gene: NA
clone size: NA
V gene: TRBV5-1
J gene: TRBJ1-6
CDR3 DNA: TGCGCCAGCAGCTTGCTACCCACGGAACCTAATTCACCCCTCCACTTT
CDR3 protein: CASSLLPTEPNSPLHF

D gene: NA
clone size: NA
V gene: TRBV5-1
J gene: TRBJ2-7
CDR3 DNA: TGCGCCAGCAGCTTGGCCTTCCAGTTTAGAGGGGGATCGAGCTCCTACGAGCAGTACTTC
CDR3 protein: CASSLAFQFRGGSSSYEQYF

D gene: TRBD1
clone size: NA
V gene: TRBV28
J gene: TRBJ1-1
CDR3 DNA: TGTGCCAGCAGGCCCCCCCCGGGACAGGGATGGAACACTGAAGCTTTCTTT
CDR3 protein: CASRPPPGQGWNTEAFF

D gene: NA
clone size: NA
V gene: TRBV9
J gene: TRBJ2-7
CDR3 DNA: TGTGCCAGCAGCGTAGATGGGACTCGCGAGCAGTACTTC
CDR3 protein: CASSVDGTREQYF

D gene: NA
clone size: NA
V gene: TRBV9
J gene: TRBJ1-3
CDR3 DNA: TGTGCCAGCAGCTCCGGGGAGGGGGACTACCTCAGCTCTGGAAACACCATATATTTT
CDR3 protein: CASSSGEGDYLSSGNTIYF

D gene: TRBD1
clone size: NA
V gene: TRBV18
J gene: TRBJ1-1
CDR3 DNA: TGTGCCAGCTCACCCGTTGGGACAGCTATGAACACTGAAGCTTTCTTT
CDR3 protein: CASSPVGTAMNTEAFF

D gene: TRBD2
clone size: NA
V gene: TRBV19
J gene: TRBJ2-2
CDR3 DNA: TGTGCCGGGCAAGAAAGACTAGCGGGAGGTGTCGGGGAGCTGTTTTTT
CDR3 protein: CAGQERLAGGVGELFF

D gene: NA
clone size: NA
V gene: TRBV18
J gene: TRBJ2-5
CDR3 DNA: TGTGCCAGCTCACCTCTGGGGGAGACCCAGTACTTC
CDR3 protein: CASSPLGETQYF

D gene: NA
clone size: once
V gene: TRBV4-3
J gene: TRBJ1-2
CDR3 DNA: TGCGCCAGCAGCCAAGATATGGGGACCTATGGCTACACCTTC
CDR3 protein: CASSQDMGTYGYTF

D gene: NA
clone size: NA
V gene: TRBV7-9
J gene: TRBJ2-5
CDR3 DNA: TGTGCCAGCAGCTTGGCCCAACCGGCAGGGATAACCCAGTACTTC
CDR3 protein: CASSLAQPAGITQYF

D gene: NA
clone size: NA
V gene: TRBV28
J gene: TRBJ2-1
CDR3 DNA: TGTGCCAGCAGCGAGACCTATTTGGCGGAGAGGGTGTTCTTC
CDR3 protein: CASSETYLAERVFF

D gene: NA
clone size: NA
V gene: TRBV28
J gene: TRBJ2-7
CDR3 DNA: TGTGCCAGCAGGGAGGGGTCGAGCTCCTACGAGCAGTACTTC
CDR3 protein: CASREGSSSYEQYF

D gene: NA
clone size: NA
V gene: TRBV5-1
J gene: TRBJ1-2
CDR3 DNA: TGCGCCAGCAGCTTTGGTCGGTCGACAGATAACTATGGCTACACCTTC
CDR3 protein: CASSFGRSTDNYGYTF

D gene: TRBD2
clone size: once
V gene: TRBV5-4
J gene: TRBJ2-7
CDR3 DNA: TGTGCCAGCAGCCCTGGGTCTAGCGGGACCACCTACGAGCAGTACTTC
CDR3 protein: CASSPGSSGTTYEQYF

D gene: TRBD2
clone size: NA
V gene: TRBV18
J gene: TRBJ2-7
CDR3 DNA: TGTGCCAGCTCACCAGTAGCGGGAGGGCCAGAGGGAGAGCAGTACTTC
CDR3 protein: CASSPVAGGPEGEQYF

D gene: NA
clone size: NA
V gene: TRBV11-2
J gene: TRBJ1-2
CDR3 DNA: TGTGCCAGCAGCTCGGACTGGGCCGGAATGGGCTACACCTTC
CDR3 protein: CASSSDWAGMGYTF

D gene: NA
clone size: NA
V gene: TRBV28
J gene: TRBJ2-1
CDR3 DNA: TGTGCCAGCAGCCCTCCCGGGCCCAGCGGGCCCTACAATGAGCAGTTCTTC
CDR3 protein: CASSPPGPSGPYNEQFF

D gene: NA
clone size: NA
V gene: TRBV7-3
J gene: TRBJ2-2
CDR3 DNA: TGTGCCAGCAGTCTTTACCTGGGACTTGTAAACACCGGGGAGCTGTTTTTT
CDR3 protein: CASSLYLGLVNTGELFF

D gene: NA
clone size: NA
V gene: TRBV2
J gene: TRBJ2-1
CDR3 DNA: TGTGCCAGCAGTGGGATTAGCCCCCATTGGCAGTTCTTC
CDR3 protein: CASSGISPHWQFF

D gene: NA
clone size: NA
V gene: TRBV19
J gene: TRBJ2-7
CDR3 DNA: TGTGCCAGTAGTTTAGACCGGGTCTCTGCCTACGAGCAGTACTTC
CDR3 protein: CASSLDRVSAYEQYF

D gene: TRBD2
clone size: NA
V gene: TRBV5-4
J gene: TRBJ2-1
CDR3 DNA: TGTGCCAGCAGCCCACTGGGGCGGGGGGACAATGAGCAGTTCTTC
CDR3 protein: CASSPLGRGDNEQFF

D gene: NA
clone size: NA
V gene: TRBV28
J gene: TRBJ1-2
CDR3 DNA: TGTGCCAGCAACGACAGTCCCTATGGCTACACCTTC
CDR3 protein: CASNDSPYGYTF

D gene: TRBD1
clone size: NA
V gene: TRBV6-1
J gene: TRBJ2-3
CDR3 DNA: TGTGCCAGCAGCCGACAGGGGGCCGGCACAGATACGCAGTATTTT
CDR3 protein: CASSRQGAGTDTQYF

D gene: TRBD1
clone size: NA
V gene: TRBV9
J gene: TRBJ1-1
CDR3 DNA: TGTGCCAGCAGCGGGGGCCAGGGACAGGGTTATCGTGGTACTGAAGCTTTCTTT
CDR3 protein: CASSGGQGQGYRGTEAFF

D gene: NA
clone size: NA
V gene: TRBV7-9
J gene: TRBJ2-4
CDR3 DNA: TGTGCCAGCACCAAGGGGGATACCAAAAACATTCAGTACTTC
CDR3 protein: CASTKGDTKNIQYF

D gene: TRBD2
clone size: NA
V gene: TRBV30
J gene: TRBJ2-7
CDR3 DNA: TGTGCCTGGAGTCCGGGACTAGCGGGTACCGACTCCTACGAGCAGTACTTC
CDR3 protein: CAWSPGLAGTDSYEQYF

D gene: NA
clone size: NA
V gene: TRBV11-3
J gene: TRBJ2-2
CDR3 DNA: TGTGCCAGCAGCCTCGGACCCAACACCGGGGAGCTGTTTTTT
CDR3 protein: CASSLGPNTGELFF

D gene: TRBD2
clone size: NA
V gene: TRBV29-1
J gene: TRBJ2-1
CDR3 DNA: TGCAGCTTGAAGGGCGGGAGTCATTACAATGAGCAGTTCTTC
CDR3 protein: CSLKGGSHYNEQFF

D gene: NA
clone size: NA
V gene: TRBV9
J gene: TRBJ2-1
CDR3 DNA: TGTGCCAGCAGCAAATCGGGACTTAAATACAATGAGCAGTTCTTC
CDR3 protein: CASSKSGLKYNEQFF

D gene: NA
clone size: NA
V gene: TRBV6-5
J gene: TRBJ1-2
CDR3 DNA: TGTGCCAGCAGTTATTTGGGTGGTGACTATGGCTACACCTTC
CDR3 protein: CASSYLGGDYGYTF

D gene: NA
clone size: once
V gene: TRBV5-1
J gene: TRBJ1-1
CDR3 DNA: TGCGCCAGCAGTCCGACGGCGGGGACTGAAGCTTTCTTT
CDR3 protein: CASSPTAGTEAFF

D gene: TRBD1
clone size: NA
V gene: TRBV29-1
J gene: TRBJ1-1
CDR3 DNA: TGCAGCGCCGGGGGACAGGAGGGGACTGAAGCTTTCTTT
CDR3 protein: CSAGGQEGTEAFF

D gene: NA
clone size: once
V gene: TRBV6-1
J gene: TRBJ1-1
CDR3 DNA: TGTGCCAGCAGTGAATTAGGGGGGGCCACTGAAGCTTTCTTT
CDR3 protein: CASSELGGATEAFF

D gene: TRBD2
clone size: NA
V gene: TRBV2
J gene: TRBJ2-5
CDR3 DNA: TGTGCCAGCAGTGAAGGGGGAGGGCCATGGGAGACCCAGTACTTC
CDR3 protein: CASSEGGGPWETQYF

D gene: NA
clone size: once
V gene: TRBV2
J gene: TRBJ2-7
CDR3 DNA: TGTGCCAGCAGTTTAAGGACCCTCTCCTACGAGCAGTACTTC
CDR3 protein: CASSLRTLSYEQYF

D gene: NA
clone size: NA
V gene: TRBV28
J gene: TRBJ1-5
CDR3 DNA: TGTGCCAGCAGTTTACTCTGGGGAGGGCCGGGCAATCAGCCCCAGCATTTT
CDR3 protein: CASSLLWGGPGNQPQHF

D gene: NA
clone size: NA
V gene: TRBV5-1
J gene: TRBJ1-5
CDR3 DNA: TGCGCCAGCAGCTTAAACCATGGTCAGCCCCAGCATTTT
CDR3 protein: CASSLNHGQPQHF

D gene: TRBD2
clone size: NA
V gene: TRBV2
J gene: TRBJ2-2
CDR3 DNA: TGTGCCACTAGGTACGCGGGAGGTCGGACCGGGGAGCTGTTTTTT
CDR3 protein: CATRYAGGRTGELFF